The 7 T cell receptor beta chains reported below all come from one sample, sequenced in a study of read filtering for tumor transcriptome and immune sequencing (dated by TCRdb to between 2020 and 2021). Sequencing relied on an Illumina HiSeq 4000. The Immunoverse kit was used to build TCR libraries from about 400 ng RNA, with molecular barcoded adaptors covering alpha/delta and beta/gamma chains. TCRdb reanalyzed the raw reads on its own, using fastp at Q25 for trimming and MiXCR for clone calling, and kept in-frame beta chains. Each record represents a unique CDR3 protein, reported with the most common genes and DNA among its rows. The sample table contains roughly 130,000 distinct CDR3 sequences; only one count was recorded for about an eighth of them. In total, the top ten clones hold approximately 11% of the sample. Sequencing was done on a sample of a population of CD138-negative cells sorted from bone marrow. The sample's cell subset or site label, in plain terms: bone marrow mononuclear cells depleted of CD138+ plasma/myeloma cells by negative magnetic selection. Receptor source: a donor aged 40 or over with multiple myeloma.

This clonotype was seen at least ten times. The CDR3 reads CASSHAWDRVTYEQYF. The CDR3 nucleotides read TGCGCCAGCAGCCACGCCTGGGACAGGGTGACCTACGAGCAGTACTTC. The chain employs TRBV4-1 and TRBJ2-7; TRBD1 aligns across 9 bases. CDR1 and CDR2 from the germline V gene are MGHRA and YSYEKL. There are 16 residues in the CDR3. The V and J ends lost 3 bases and 2 bases, in that order; junction bases with no gene match: 8.

Points on this clonotype: A much larger clone lies one base from this, so it may be a read error. This chain uses TRBV28 with TRBJ2-5, with 8 positions matching TRBD1. This CDR3 contains 13 residues. Germline V gives CDR1 MDHEN, CDR2 SYDVKM. The CDR3 bases are TGTGCCAGCAGGGACAGGGCCCAAGAGACCCAGTGCTTC. Encoded protein: CASRDRAQETQCF.

This clonotype was detected ten times or more. This chain uses TRBV12-3 or TRBV12-4 with TRBJ1-2; D call uncertain. V lost 5 bases, J lost 5 bases, and 12 bases lay in between. The CDR3 contains 13 residues. The CDR3 region has the DNA TGTGCCAGCAGTCCTCTTCGTGGTTATGGCTACACCTTC. This sequence encodes CASSPLRGYGYTF.

As regards this clonotype: A far larger clone is off by one base, so a read error is likely. This rearrangement joins TRBV10-3 to TRBJ2-1, with TRBD2 matching 7 bases. The ends lost 4 bases at V and 9 bases at J; junction bases unmatched: 12. Germline CDR1 is ENHRY and CDR2 is SYGVKD. The CDR3 is 15 residues long. In DNA form, the CDR3 reads TGTGCCATCAGTGCAGAGTCGCGGGAGCTGGGTGAGCAGTTCTTC. This sequence encodes CAISAESRELGEQFF.

For this clonotype: Compared with germline, one end of the junction differs, possibly owing to a read error. The chain combines TRBV5-1 with TRBJ1-4, with 9 bases matching TRBD1. Germline V lookup: CDR1 SGHRS, CDR2 YFSETQ. The CDR3 consists of 14 residues. Here the CDR3 reads CASSLGQGNEKLSF. DNA of the CDR3: TGCGCCAGCAGCCTTGGACAGGGGAATGAAAAACTGTCTTTT.

The chain employs TRBV11-2 and TRBJ2-1; TRBD2 matches at 7 bases. The J segment lost 5 bases and the V segment lost 5 bases, leaving 12 bases of the junction unmatched. CDR1 and CDR2 from the germline V gene are SGHAT and FQNNGV. CDR3 length: 16 amino acids. CDR3 sequence (DNA): TGTGCCAGCAGCGAAAACCCGGGGGGAGGACACAATGAGCAGTTCTTC. Its protein product is CASSENPGGGHNEQFF.

This clonotype was seen repeatedly, ten times or more. The chain is built from TRBV2 and TRBJ2-1, with TRBD1 matching 7 bases. Germline trimming cut 6 bases from V and 6 bases from J; bases unmatched to any gene: 11. This CDR3 contains 15 residues. Germline V gene sequence: CDR1 SNHLY, CDR2 FYNNEI. The CDR3 DNA reads as TGTGCCAGCAGAAACAGGGGCCTGACGGGCAATGAGCAGTTCTTC. It translates to CASRNRGLTGNEQFF.